Sequencing of this T cell receptor beta chain was carried out in a study of T cells after posttransplantation cyclophosphamide. Whole-study findings and limits: TRB clonality was highly associated with recipient CMV seropositivity and reactivation. Skin or GI-infiltrating T cells shared few TRB sequences with blood. Donor CD8+ memory clones often dominated recipient blood repertoires at later times.

Germline CDR1 is SGHNT and CDR2 is YYREEE (reference sequence). V shed 1 base and J 1 base; nucleotides not matched to a gene: 2. The CDR3 consists of 15 residues. A note on this clone: No antigen is known for it.

Here immunoSEQ multiplex PCR was the method, and the copy in TCRdb shows in-frame clones only, minus some. Of roughly 20,000 clones listed, 98% were seen once; the top ten hold 0.15% to 0.2%. The naive gate required viable CD3+CD4+ or CD3+CD8+ cells with CCR7+CD45RA+CD45RO-CD95-CD27+CD28+ phenotype. The related graft donor's blood sample was taken on the day of bone marrow donation. Sequenced material: naive CD4+ T cells sorted from PBMCs. J is TRBJ2-1 and V is TRBV5-4, with 7 bases that match TRBD2. The sequence was obtained from a man aged 35-49 years in good health, CMV-negative, and a related stem cell transplant donor. This chain's CDR3 is CASSLLAESYNEQFF. Here the CDR3 DNA reads TGTGCCAGCAGCTTGCTAGCGGAATCCTACAATGAGCAGTTCTTC.